The entry below gives a single T cell receptor beta chain sequence along with its context. The sample belongs to a study of cytomegalovirus exposure and HLA in healthy donors. The study ran its PCR with 60 Vbeta and 13 Jbeta primers. Sequenced by immunoSEQ multiplex PCR; TCRdb stores in-frame clones only, minus some. The sample consists of 150,000 or so clones, about 68% of them appearing once. The CDR3 spans 13 residues. CDR1 is SGHTA, CDR2 FQGNSA, per germline. Trimming cost V 1 base and J 8 bases, with 8 bases left between them. Material: PBMCs. The chain is built from TRBV7-2 and TRBJ1-4, with D hard to call. The sequence derives from a female donor in good health and CMV-seronegative. In nucleotides, the CDR3 is TGTGCCAGCAGCTTAGACGGAGGGGAAAAACTGTTTTTT. Residues: CASSLDGGEKLFF.